Listed here is a single TCR beta chain. The antigen is unknown. The entry originates in a study of post-analysis software for immune sequencing data. Study as a whole: Relapsing-remitting, secondary progressive and progressive-relapsing multiple sclerosis were all included among the disease courses.

Trimming pared 2 bases from V and 2 bases from J, leaving 12 bases between. The CDR3 covers 15 residues. Per germline, CDR1 ENHRY and CDR2 SYGVKD. Study-wide points: About 5 TRBV segments were more frequent in patients than controls; TRBV5-6, TRBV5-1 and TRBV20-1 belonged to this group. The normalized Chao1 diversity of multiple sclerosis patients was significantly lower than that of controls.

Incorporated into the TCR beta cDNA libraries were unique molecular identifiers, which served to reduce PCR and sequencing biases. Researchers reported approximately 500,000 cDNA molecules coming from roughly 1 to 10 million T cells. MiXCR, run by TCRdb on the PCR reads, gives a single entry per CDR3 protein. The sample lists about 820,000 distinct CDR3 sequences; roughly half were seen once. The J gene is TRBJ2-5, the V gene TRBV10-3; the D is unclear. Sequencing input: blood. The sequence came from a girl aged 10-17 years with multiple sclerosis. CDR3 protein: CAISEAGRSQETQYF. CDR3 nucleotide sequence: TGTGCCATCAGTGAGGCTGGTAGATCTCAAGAGACCCAGTACTTC.